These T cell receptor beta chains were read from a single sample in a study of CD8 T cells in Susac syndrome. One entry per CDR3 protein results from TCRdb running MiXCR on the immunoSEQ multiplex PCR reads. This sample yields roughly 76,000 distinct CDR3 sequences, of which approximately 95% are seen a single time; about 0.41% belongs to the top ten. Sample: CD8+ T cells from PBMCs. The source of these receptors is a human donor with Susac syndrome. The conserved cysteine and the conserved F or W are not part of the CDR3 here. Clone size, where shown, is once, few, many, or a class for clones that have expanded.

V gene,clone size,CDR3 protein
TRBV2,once,ASSEGGGTLSYEQY
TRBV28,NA,ASSGLNTGELF
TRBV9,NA,ASSPWDRGGDEQF
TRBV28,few,ASSILAGGYEQY
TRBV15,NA,ATSRTNRGLATDTQY
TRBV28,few,ASSSPTDTQY
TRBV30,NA,AWSPGGGPSEKLF
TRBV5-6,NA,ASSSGLAALREQF
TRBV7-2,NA,ASSLLESSYGYT
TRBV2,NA,ASKRGSNQPQH
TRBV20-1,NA,SAKGTSGSWQETQY
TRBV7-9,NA,ASSRQETSYGYT
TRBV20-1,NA,SAHGPKGNNEQF
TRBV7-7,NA,ASSPGLAGATDTQY
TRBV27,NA,ASSPSGMSSYEQY
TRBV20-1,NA,SAKQEGGEKLF
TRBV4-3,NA,ASSRGRDRVYGYT
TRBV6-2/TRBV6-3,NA,ASSRDSSYQPQH
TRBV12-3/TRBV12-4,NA,ASSFGGANTGELF
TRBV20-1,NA,SARVRQGLGGYT
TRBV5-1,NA,ASSLAGGNNEQF
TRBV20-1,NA,SASKGGIATEAF
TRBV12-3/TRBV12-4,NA,ASSRGQGSLSGYT
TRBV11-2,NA,ASSPRLADTGELF
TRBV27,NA,ASSLSISYEQY
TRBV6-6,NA,ASSYRGNQPQH
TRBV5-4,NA,ASSLGGSPEAF
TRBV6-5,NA,ASSYSSGTGEQY
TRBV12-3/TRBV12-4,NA,ASSSGTGGDEQF
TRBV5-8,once,ASSLNGETGNTIY
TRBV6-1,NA,ASSLGGGVGNYGYT
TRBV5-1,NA,ASSFYHSADTQY
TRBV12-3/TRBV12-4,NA,ASSLDQLAGDVNEQF
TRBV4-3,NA,ASSQDREGLWNEQF
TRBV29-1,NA,SVLAANYNEQF
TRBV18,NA,ASSPPTRDGYT
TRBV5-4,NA,ASSLEQPFTDTQY
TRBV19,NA,ASSMTSGRANEQF
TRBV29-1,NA,SVGSDATNEKLF
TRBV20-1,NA,SARRSNEQY
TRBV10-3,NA,AIRNTGSTVSEQY
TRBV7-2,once,ASSLGRGGRPSTDTQY
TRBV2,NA,ASSLRVVPQEQY
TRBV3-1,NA,ASSQDRFYYYEQY
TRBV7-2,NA,ASSSGTGNYGYT
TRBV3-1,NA,ASRRQEFTEAF
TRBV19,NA,ASSAGGRPDTQY
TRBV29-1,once,SVEENTYEQY
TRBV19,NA,ASSPRDRGNSPLH
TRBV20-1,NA,SAFRANYGYT
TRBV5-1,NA,ASSGEGDTEAF
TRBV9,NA,ASSVGGTGLRLEREGTDTQY
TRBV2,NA,ASRGDTQY
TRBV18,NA,ASSPQVGQSPTDTQY
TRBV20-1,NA,SATTGFEKLF
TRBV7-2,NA,ASSSGQDNEKLF
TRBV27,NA,TSSLDRGSTYEQY